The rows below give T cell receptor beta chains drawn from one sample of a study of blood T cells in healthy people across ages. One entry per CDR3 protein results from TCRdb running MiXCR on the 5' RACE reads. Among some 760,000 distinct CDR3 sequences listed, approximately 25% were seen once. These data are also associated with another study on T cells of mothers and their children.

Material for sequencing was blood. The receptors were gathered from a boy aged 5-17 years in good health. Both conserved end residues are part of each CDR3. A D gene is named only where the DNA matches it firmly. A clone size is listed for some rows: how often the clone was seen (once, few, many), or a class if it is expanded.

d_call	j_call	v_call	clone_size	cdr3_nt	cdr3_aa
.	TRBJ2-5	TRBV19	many	TGTGCCAGCTCCCAGGCGGATCAAGAGACCCAGTACTTC	CASSQADQETQYF
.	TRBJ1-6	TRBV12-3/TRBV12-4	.	TGTGCCAGCAGTTGGGCCAAGGCAAATTCACCCCTCCACTTT	CASSWAKANSPLHF
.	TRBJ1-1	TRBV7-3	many	TGTGCCAGCAGTTTGAACCGGAACACTGAAGCTTTCTTT	CASSLNRNTEAFF
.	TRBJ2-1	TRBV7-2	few	TGTGCCAGCAGCTCGGGGCCATCCACATACAATGAGCAGTTCTTC	CASSSGPSTYNEQFF
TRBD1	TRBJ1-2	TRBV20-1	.	TGCAGTGCTAGAGATCCCAGGGGGCTCGATGGCTACACCTTC	CSARDPRGLDGYTF
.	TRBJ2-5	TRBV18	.	TGTGCCAGCTCACCACAACGGAACCAAGAGACCCAGTACTTC	CASSPQRNQETQYF
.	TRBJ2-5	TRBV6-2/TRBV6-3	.	TGTGCCAGCAGGGACCCCGGGACAAGCGGGGAGACCCAGTACTTC	CASRDPGTSGETQYF
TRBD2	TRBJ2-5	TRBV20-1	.	TGCAGTGCTAGAGTGGGAGGGGAGACCCAGTACTTC	CSARVGGETQYF
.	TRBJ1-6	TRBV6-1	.	TGTGCCAGCAGGGAAGGGAGTTCACCCCTCCACTTT	CASREGSSPLHF
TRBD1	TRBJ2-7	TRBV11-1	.	TGTGCCAGCAGCCCCAGCTCGGACAGGGGCCTCTACGAGCAGTACTTC	CASSPSSDRGLYEQYF
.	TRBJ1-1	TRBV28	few	TGTGCCAGCATATACAGGACCATGAACACTGAAGCTTTCTTT	CASIYRTMNTEAFF
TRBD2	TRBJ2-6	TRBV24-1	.	TGTGCCACCGGGGAGGGGAGCTCTGGGGCCAACGTCCTGACTTTC	CATGEGSSGANVLTF
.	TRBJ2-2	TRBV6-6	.	TGTGCCAGCAGTGGTCATCCAGGGGACACCGGGGAGCTGTTTTTT	CASSGHPGDTGELFF
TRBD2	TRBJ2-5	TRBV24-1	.	TGTGCCACCAGTGATAGGGGACTAGCCCTGACCCGGTACTTC	CATSDRGLALTRYF
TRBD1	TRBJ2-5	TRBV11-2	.	TGTGCCAGCAGCCTGGGGACAGGGAGGTTAGAAGAGACCCAGTACTTC	CASSLGTGRLEETQYF
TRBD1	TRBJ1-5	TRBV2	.	TGTGCCAGCAGCTCATTCGGGACAGGGGGACCAGGGGGAAGCAATCAGCCCCAGCATTTT	CASSSFGTGGPGGSNQPQHF
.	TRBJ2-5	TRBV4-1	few	TGCGCCAGCAGCAGAACAACGGGAGAGACCCAGTACTTC	CASSRTTGETQYF
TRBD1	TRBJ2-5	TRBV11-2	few	TGTGCCAGCAGCACACCGACAGGGAAAGGGACCCAAGAGACCCAGTACTTC	CASSTPTGKGTQETQYF
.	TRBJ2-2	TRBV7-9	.	TGTGCCAGCAGCCCGGAAGTCACCGGGGAGCTGTTTTTT	CASSPEVTGELFF